These 10 T cell receptor beta chains were sequenced from one sample in a study of T cells in Graves' hyperthyroidism and ophthalmopathy. Amplification targeted TCR beta CDR3 regions from RNA transcripts. TCR CDR3 regions were first amplified by RT-PCR with HTBI primers. TCRdb passed the multiplex PCR reads through MiXCR, listing each CDR3 protein once. The table includes under 350,000 distinct CDR3 sequences, 13% detected once. The sequenced sample consisted of blood. Receptor source: a young woman with Graves' hyperthyroidism that later progressed to Graves' ophthalmopathy.

The table lists this clonotype with many counts. This rearrangement joins TRBV5-1 to TRBJ2-7; D is ambiguous. CDR3 length: 14 residues. The V and J ends lost 4 bases and 1 base respectively, with 12 bases between them. Germline V gene data show CDR1 as SGHRS and CDR2 as YFSETQ. The CDR3 protein is CASSPAQNSYEQYF. The CDR3 DNA is TGCGCCAGCAGCCCGGCCCAAAATTCCTACGAGCAGTACTTC.

Regarding this clonotype: The junction departs from germline at one end; a sequencing error may be responsible. V usage is TRBV7-7 and J usage is TRBJ2-3, with D perhaps matching TRBD2 (6 bases). This CDR3 spans 13 amino acids. The germline gives CDR1 SSHAT, CDR2 FNYEAQ (reference sequence). The CDR3 sequence is CASSPDYIDTQYF. The CDR3 coding sequence is TGTGCTAGCAGCCCGGACTACATAGATACGCAGTATTTT.

This clonotype was found many times. The gene calls are TRBV20-1 and TRBJ2-5; 12 bases line up with TRBD1. Germline CDR1 reads DFQATT; CDR2 reads SNEGSKA (reference sequence). This CDR3 region has 16 residues. V lost 0 bases, J lost 3 bases, and 5 bases stayed unmatched. The CDR3 here is CSARDLGQGAKETQYF. The CDR3, as DNA: TGCAGTGCTAGAGATTTGGGACAGGGGGCGAAAGAGACCCAGTACTTC.

About this clonotype itself: It may be a read error: a sequence one base away is much more abundant. The chain couples TRBV7-2 to TRBJ2-1; D is possibly TRBD1 or TRBD2 (5 bases each). The CDR3 spans 13 residues. Germline V lookup: CDR1 SGHTA, CDR2 FQGNSA. The CDR3 nucleotides are TGTGCCAGCAGCTCCGGGACCAGCAATCGGCAGTGCTTC. It is translated as CASSSGTSNRQCF. Based on the CDR3 plus reference TRBV7-2 and TRBJ2-1, the full variable domain is GAGVSQSPSNKVTEKGKDVELRCDPISGHTALYWYRQSLGQGLEFLIYFQGNSAPDKSGLPSDRFSAERTGGSVSTLTIQRTQQEDSAVYLCASSSGTSNRQCFGPGTRLTVL.

The gene calls are TRBV20-1 and TRBJ2-1; 16 bases line up with TRBD2. This CDR3 is built from 18 residues. Germline lookup yields CDR1 DFQATT and CDR2 SNEGSKA (reference sequence). J lost 0 bases, V lost 4 bases, and 6 bases had no gene match. CDR3 protein: CSATSGLAGGGSYNEQFF. The CDR3 DNA is TGCAGTGCTACTTCGGGACTAGCGGGGGGGGGCTCCTACAATGAGCAGTTCTTC.

This clonotype has ten or more counts. The gene calls are TRBV19 and TRBJ1-1; D is undetermined. Germline lookup yields CDR1 LNHDA and CDR2 SQIVND (reference sequence). This CDR3 region has 15 residues. The V gene lost 5 bases and the J gene lost 1 base, with 14 bases spanning the gap. This CDR3 reads CASSPSRTWNTEAFF. The CDR3, as DNA: TGTGCCAGTAGTCCGTCGCGAACCTGGAACACTGAAGCTTTCTTT.

The table lists this clonotype with many counts. The rearrangement uses TRBV30 and TRBJ1-6; D ambiguous. Looked up from germline, CDR1 is GTSNPN and CDR2 is SVGIG (reference sequence). The CDR3 consists of 12 residues. Deletions cut 0 bases from V and 9 bases from J, with 6 bases between. CDR3 sequence reads: CAWSVSGSPLHF. CDR3 sequence (DNA): TGTGCCTGGAGTGTAAGCGGTTCACCCCTCCACTTT.

Many counts were recorded for this clonotype. V is TRBV9 and J is TRBJ2-1; 15 bases agree with TRBD2. This CDR3 contains 18 residues. Germline lookup yields CDR1 SGDLS and CDR2 YYNGEE. With 3 bases clipped from V and 6 bases from J, the junction kept 10 bases outside the gene matches. The CDR3 region is CASSARGGLAGGGNEQFF. For the CDR3, the DNA is TGTGCCAGCAGCGCCCGTGGGGGACTAGCGGGAGGAGGCAATGAGCAGTTCTTC.

This clonotype appeared many times. The V call is TRBV28, the J call TRBJ1-1; the D is unclear. Deletions cut 6 bases from V and 5 bases from J, with 19 bases between. The CDR3 totals 15 residues. Per the germline V gene, CDR1 is MDHEN and CDR2 is SYDVKM. CDR3 in amino acids: CASSNSGQYLTEAFF. CDR3 nucleotide sequence: TGTGCCAGCAGCAACAGTGGTCAGTATCTAACTGAAGCTTTCTTT.

V and J are TRBV28 and TRBJ2-7, with 9 positions matching TRBD2. The trim removed 10 bases at V and 6 bases at J, leaving 19 bases unmatched. The CDR3 has 16 residues. Germline V gene lookup returns CDR1 MDHEN and CDR2 SYDVKM. CDR3 protein: CATNLIPPAGGGEQYF. The DNA of the CDR3 is TGTGCCACCAACCTAATCCCCCCAGCGGGAGGTGGCGAGCAGTACTTC.